This T cell receptor beta chain was recovered during a study of blood T cell repertoires in COVID-19. Study-wide background: In each case, the material was cDNA or gDNA derived from T cells, B-cell-depleted T cells, or PBMCs.

Participants were aged about 18 to 100 years from 20 to 30 US areas. In assigning cohorts, the study relied on participant-reported clinical history. Sequencing used immunoSEQ multiplex PCR; TCRdb keeps in-frame clones, though not all of them. This sample has approximately 300,000 clones; roughly 90% occur once, and the top ten carry around 4.3%. This CDR3 region has 12 residues. Trimming at V came to 7 bases and at J to 7 bases, leaving 6 bases not matched to a gene. Germline V lookup: CDR1 MNHEY, CDR2 SVGAGI. This sequence was found in a woman aged 18 to 35 with acute COVID-19. The sample taken for sequencing was PBMCs or T cells enriched from blood (not recorded which). This chain links TRBV6-5 with TRBJ1-1; TRBD1 matches 7 bases. CDR3 region: CASTQTGREAFF. The CDR3 bases are TGTGCCAGCACCCAGACAGGGCGTGAAGCTTTCTTT.